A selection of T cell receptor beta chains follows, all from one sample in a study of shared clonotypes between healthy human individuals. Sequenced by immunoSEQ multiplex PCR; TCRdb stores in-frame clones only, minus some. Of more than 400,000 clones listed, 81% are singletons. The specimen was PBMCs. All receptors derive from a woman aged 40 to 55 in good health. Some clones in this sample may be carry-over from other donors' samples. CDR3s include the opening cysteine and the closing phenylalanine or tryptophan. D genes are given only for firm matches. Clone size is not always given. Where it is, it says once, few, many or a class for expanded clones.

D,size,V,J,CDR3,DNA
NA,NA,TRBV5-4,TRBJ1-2,CASSLRGDVGYTF,TGTGCCAGCAGCTTGAGAGGGGATGTTGGCTACACCTTC
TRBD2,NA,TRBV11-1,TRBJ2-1,CASSLGAAGGGYNEQFF,TGTGCCAGCAGCTTAGGGGCGGCGGGAGGTGGGTACAATGAGCAGTTCTTC
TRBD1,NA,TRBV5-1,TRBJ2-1,CASTDRGRNNEQFF,TGCGCCAGCACGGACAGGGGGCGCAACAATGAGCAGTTCTTC
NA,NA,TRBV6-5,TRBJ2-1,CASSLLGKNEQFF,TGTGCCAGCAGTCTGCTAGGAAAGAATGAGCAGTTCTTC
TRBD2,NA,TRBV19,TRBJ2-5,CASSPRTSGRETQYF,TGTGCCAGTAGTCCACGGACTAGCGGGAGAGAGACCCAGTACTTC
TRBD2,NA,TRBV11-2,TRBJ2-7,CASSTRTSGSDEQYF,TGTGCCAGCAGCACCCGGACTAGCGGGAGCGACGAGCAGTACTTC
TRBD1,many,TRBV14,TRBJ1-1,CASSQGDSVEAFF,TGTGCCAGCAGCCAAGGGGACAGCGTCGAAGCTTTCTTT
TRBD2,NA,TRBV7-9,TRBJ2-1,CASSLDQRETPFF,TGTGCCAGCAGCTTAGACCAGCGGGAGACGCCGTTCTTC
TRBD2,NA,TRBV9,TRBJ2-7,CASSVEGTSGYEQYF,TGTGCCAGCAGCGTAGAAGGGACTAGTGGCTACGAGCAGTACTTC
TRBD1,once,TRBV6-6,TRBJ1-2,CASSYLGGGANGYTF,TGTGCCAGCAGTTACCTCGGAGGGGGCGCTAATGGCTACACCTTC
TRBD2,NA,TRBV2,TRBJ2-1,CASATSGIEQFF,TGTGCCAGCGCCACTAGCGGGATTGAGCAGTTCTTC
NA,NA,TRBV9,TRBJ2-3,CASSAAGTDTQYF,TGTGCCAGCAGCGCCGCCGGCACAGATACGCAGTATTTT
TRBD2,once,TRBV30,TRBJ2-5,CAFRRNKRGLQETQYF,TGTGCCTTCAGACGGAACAAGCGGGGTCTGCAAGAGACCCAGTACTTC
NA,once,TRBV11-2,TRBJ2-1,CASSLVGWDEQFF,TGTGCCAGCAGCTTAGTGGGGTGGGATGAGCAGTTCTTC
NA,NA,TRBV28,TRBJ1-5,CASSWGVQPQHF,TGTGCCAGCAGTTGGGGGGTCCAGCCCCAGCATTTT
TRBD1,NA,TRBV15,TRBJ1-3,CATSRDRAGNTIYF,TGTGCCACCAGCAGGGACAGGGCTGGAAACACCATATATTTT
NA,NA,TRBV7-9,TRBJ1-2,CASSPELLGYTF,TGTGCCAGCAGCCCGGAACTCCTTGGCTACACCTTC
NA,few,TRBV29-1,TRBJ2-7,CSVGESSYEQYF,TGCAGCGTTGGAGAGAGCTCCTACGAGCAGTACTTC
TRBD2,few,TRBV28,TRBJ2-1,CATLAGRRVNEQFF,TGTGCCACACTAGCGGGAAGACGAGTCAATGAGCAGTTCTTC
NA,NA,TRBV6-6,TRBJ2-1,CASGNNEQFF,TGTGCCAGCGGAAACAATGAGCAGTTCTTC
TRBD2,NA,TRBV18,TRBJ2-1,CASSPPERDLRGSYNEQFF,TGTGCCAGCTCACCACCGGAGCGGGACCTTAGGGGCTCCTACAATGAGCAGTTCTTC
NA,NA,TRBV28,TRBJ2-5,CASSSPGQETQYF,TGTGCCAGCAGTTCCCCGGGGCAAGAGACCCAGTACTTC
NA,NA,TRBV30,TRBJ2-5,CAWSVRARLETQYF,TGTGCCTGGAGTGTTAGAGCGCGTCTAGAGACCCAGTACTTC
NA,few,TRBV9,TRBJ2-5,CASSVNPEGGGETQYF,TGTGCCAGCAGCGTAAACCCCGAGGGAGGTGGTGAGACCCAGTACTTC
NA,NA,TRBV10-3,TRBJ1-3,CAAVTGSGNTIYF,TGTGCCGCCGTAACAGGGTCTGGAAACACCATATATTTT
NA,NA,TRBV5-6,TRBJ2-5,CASRGNVIVGETQYF,TGTGCCAGCAGAGGGAATGTAATAGTAGGAGAGACCCAGTACTTC
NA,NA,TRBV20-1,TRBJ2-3,CSAKSTDTQYF,TGCAGTGCGAAAAGTACAGATACGCAGTATTTT
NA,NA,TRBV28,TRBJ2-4,CASSYQPVAKNIQYF,TGTGCCAGCAGTTACCAGCCCGTAGCCAAAAACATTCAGTACTTC